This T cell receptor (beta chain) was retrieved from a study of control samples from healthy donors and cancer patients. The repertoire was sequenced with immunoSEQ multiplex PCR; TCRdb's copy has only in-frame clones and lacks some. The data show roughly 58,000 clones, with 87% seen just once and roughly an eighth held by the top ten. The CDR3 spans 16 residues. Trimming stripped 3 bases from V and 0 bases from J, with 12 bases between. Germline V CDR1 and CDR2: ENHRY, SYGVKD. Input material: PBMCs. The clonotype was recovered from a woman in her sixties or seventies with lung cancer. The V call is TRBV10-3, the J call TRBJ1-3; D unresolved. CDR3: CAISEVNSPSGNTIYF. DNA of the CDR3: TGTGCCATCAGTGAAGTGAACAGCCCCTCTGGAAACACCATATATTTT.